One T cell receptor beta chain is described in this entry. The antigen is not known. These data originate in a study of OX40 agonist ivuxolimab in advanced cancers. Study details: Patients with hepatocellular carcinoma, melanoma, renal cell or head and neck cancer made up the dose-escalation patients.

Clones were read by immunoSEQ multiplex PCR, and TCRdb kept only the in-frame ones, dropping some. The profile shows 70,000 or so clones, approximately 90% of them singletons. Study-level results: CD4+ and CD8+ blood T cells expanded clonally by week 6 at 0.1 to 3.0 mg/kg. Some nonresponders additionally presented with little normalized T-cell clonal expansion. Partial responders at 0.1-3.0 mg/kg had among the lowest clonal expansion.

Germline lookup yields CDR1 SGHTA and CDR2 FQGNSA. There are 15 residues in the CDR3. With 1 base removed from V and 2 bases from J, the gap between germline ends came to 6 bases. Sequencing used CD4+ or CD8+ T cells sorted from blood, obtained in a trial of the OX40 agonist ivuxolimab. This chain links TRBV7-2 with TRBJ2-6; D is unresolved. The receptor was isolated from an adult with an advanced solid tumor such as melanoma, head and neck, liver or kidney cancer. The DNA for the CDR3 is TGTGCCAGCAGCTTAGAAGGGACTGGGGCCAACGTCCTGACTTTC. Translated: CASSLEGTGANVLTF.